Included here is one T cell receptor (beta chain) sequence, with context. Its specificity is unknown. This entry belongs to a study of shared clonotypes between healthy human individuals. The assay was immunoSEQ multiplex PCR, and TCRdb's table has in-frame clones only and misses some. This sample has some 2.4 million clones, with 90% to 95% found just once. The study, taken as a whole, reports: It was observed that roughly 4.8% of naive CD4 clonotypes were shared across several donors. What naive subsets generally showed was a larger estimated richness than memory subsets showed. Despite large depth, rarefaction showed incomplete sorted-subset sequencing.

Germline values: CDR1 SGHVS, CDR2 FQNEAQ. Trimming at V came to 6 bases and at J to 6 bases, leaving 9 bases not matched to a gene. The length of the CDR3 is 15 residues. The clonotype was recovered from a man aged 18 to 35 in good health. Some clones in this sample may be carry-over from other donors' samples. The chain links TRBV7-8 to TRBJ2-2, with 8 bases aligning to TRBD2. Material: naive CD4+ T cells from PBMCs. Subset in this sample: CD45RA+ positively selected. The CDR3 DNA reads TGTGCCAGCAGTGTTGGGGTAGCGGGACCCGGGGAGCTGTTTTTT. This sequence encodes CASSVGVAGPGELFF.